This TCR beta chain stems from a study of cytomegalovirus exposure and HLA in healthy donors. Regarding the study as a whole: The authors later found most CMV-associated TCR beta chains appeared HLA-restricted.

Remarks on this clone: What it binds is not known.

The PCR employed 60 Vbeta primers together with 13 Jbeta primers. Assay: immunoSEQ multiplex PCR; the TCRdb copy retains only in-frame clones and omits some. The sample contains approximately 140,000 clones, about 80% of which appear only once. The CDR3 covers 14 residues. CDR1 is SGHNT and CDR2 is YYREEE in the germline V gene (reference sequence). Trimming left V 4 bases short and J 8 bases short, with 18 bases between. This rearrangement joins TRBV5-4 to TRBJ1-1, with D unclear. The receptor comes from a male donor in good health and CMV-seropositive. The sample comprised PBMCs. In nucleotides, the CDR3 is TGTGCCAGCAGCGGTATTGGGCCGGGAGTGGAAGCTTTCTTT. It specifies CASSGIGPGVEAFF.